The clone carrying this T cell receptor beta chain came up many times. Time point given: pre-sensitization, week 0. Treatment given: therapeutic diphenylcyclopropenone sensitization with weekly scalp DPC. These data are taken from a study of human T cells and chemical hapten exposure. Study-wide background: Slight volume differences across pooled libraries mainly accounted for varying per-sample TCR yields.

Individual cDNA molecules (in the library) carried attached unique molecular identifiers. One entry per CDR3 protein, called by TCRdb with MiXCR from the RACE reads. The sample records 350,000 to 400,000 distinct CDR3 sequences, about 5.1% being singletons. CDR1 and CDR2 (germline): SGHDN, FVKESK. The CDR3 runs 15 residues. With V trimmed by 2 bases and J by 4 bases, 3 bases remained unmatched. The clonotype comes from a woman in her forties or fifties with alopecia areata. Some clones in this sample may be carry-over from other donors' samples. Material: whole blood, obtained in connection with sensitization to the hapten diphenylcyclopropenone (DPC). The rearrangement links TRBV14 to TRBJ2-1; TRBD2 matches at 9 bases. CDR3 nucleotides: TGTGCCAGCAGCCAACAGCGGGAGGCTTACAATGAGCAGTTCTTC. This encodes CASSQQREAYNEQFF.